These 19 T cell receptor beta chains originate from one sample sequenced in a study of T cells in women clearing cervical HPV infection. Method: immunoSEQ multiplex PCR; TCRdb's copy keeps in-frame clones and lacks some. This specimen shows 20,000 to 30,000 clones; the ten leading clones hold under 6.5%. Sequencing was carried out using blood buffy coat. All receptors come from a woman between 18 and 70 years old with a cervical HPV16 infection that either progressed to CIN3+ or cleared (not recorded which).

Incomplete CDR3 DNA: TGTGCCAGCAGTAGACAGGGGCCAACTGAA. This codes for CASSRQGPTE. The full CDR3 protein is CASSRQGPTEAFF. The genes are TRBV7-6 and TRBJ1-1, with 8 bases identical to TRBD1. Read coverage stops 3 residues before the CDR3 terminus; the germline J gene supplies the remainder. This CDR3 comprises 13 residues. The V and J ends lost 6 bases and 5 bases, in that order; junction bases with no gene match: 5. The V gene's germline CDR1 is SGHVS and CDR2 FNYEAQ.

Note on this clone: The missing CDR3 end, 3 residues past where the read stops, is filled in from the germline J gene. The chain links TRBV6-1 to TRBJ2-5; 10 bases line up with TRBD2. V was pared by 2 bases and J by 5 bases, with 5 bases of the junction left unmatched. In germline, CDR1 is MNHNS, CDR2 SASEGT. The CDR3 spans 15 residues. CDR3 DNA (partial): TGTGCCAGCAGTGAACAGCGGGGGGGGTGGGAGACC. It translates to CASSEQRGGWET. The CDR3 as a whole reads CASSEQRGGWETQYF.

Note on this clone: The CDR3 goes on 3 residues after the read ends, and that part is filled in from the germline J gene. The J gene is TRBJ2-2, the V gene TRBV24-1; TRBD1 matches at 7 bases. V lost 4 bases, J lost 3 bases, and 10 bases stayed unmatched. This CDR3 spans 17 amino acids. Germline values: CDR1 KGHDR, CDR2 SFDVKD. This CDR3 reads CATSDHGQETYTGELFF. The covered CDR3 bases are TGTGCCACCAGTGACCACGGACAGGAAACCTACACCGGGGAG.

In the case of this clone: The CDR3 is cut off 3 residues early in the read; its end comes from the germline J gene. The rearrangement uses TRBV11-2 and TRBJ2-5; perhaps D is TRBD1 or TRBD2 (6 bases each). Trimming cost V 5 bases and J 5 bases, with 18 bases left between them. The germline gives CDR1 SGHAT, CDR2 FQNNGV. The CDR3 covers 15 residues. The sequenced part of the CDR3 DNA is TGTGCCAGCAGCCCCGGAGGCAGGAGGGGGGAGACC. Protein: CASSPGGRRGET. The entire CDR3 protein is CASSPGGRRGETQYF.

With regard to this clone: The read ends 3 residues early relative to the CDR3; the germline J gene fills the gap. J is TRBJ2-2 and V is TRBV7-3, with 12 bases that match TRBD2. The germline gives CDR1 SGHTA, CDR2 FQGTGA. The CDR3 consists of 17 residues. Trimming at V came to 5 bases and at J to 4 bases, leaving 8 bases not matched to a gene. CDR3 protein: CASSPLAGGPSTGELFF. The sequenced CDR3 bases are TGTGCCAGCAGCCCGCTAGCGGGAGGGCCTAGCACCGGGGAG.

A remark on this clone: The read comes to an end 3 residues before the CDR3 does, leaving the germline J gene to fill in the end. The chain couples TRBV2 to TRBJ2-3; unclear D gene. CDR1 and CDR2 (germline): SNHLY, FYNNEI. The CDR3 totals 12 residues. Trimming pared 2 bases from V and 4 bases from J, leaving 4 bases between. Here the CDR3 reads CASSESADTQYF. The part of the CDR3 DNA that was read is TGTGCCAGCAGTGAATCAGCAGATACG.

In the case of this clone: The CDR3 extends 3 residues past the end of the read, so its final part is completed from the germline J gene. The chain has TRBV4-2 and TRBJ2-2; 7 positions agree with TRBD2. Losses at the gene ends were 4 bases for V and 5 bases for J; bases not matched to a gene: 4. From germline, CDR1 is LGHNA and CDR2 YNFKEQ. The CDR3 has 14 amino acids. The part of the CDR3 DNA that was read is TGTGCCAGCAGCCTCCTCGGGGGGACCGGGGAG. The encoded protein is CASSLLGGTGE. The CDR3 reads in full as CASSLLGGTGELFF.

To note about this clone: The read finishes 3 residues shy of the CDR3 end, and the germline J gene is used to complete it. This rearrangement joins TRBV29-1 to TRBJ1-4; no clear D gene. Germline values: CDR1 SQVTM, CDR2 ANQGSEA. Trimming stripped 6 bases from V and 7 bases from J, with 9 bases between. CDR3 length: 11 amino acids. The CDR3 bases that were read are TGCAGCGTAGAAACAGCTGAAAAA. Residues: CSVETAEK. The whole CDR3 reads CSVETAEKLFF. Using reference TRBV29-1 and TRBJ1-4 for the parts outside the CDR3, the full variable domain is SAVISQKPSRDICQRGTSLTIQCQVDSQVTMMFWYRQQPGQSLTLIATANQGSEATYESGFVIDKFPISRPNLTFSTLTVSNMSPEDSSIYLCSVETAEKLFFGSGTQLSVL.

Worth noting for this clone: The read terminates 3 residues before the CDR3 end, so the remaining end is supplied by the germline J gene. This chain uses TRBV7-2 with TRBJ1-2, with D hard to call. The germline CDR1 and CDR2 sequences are SGHTA and FQGNSA. The CDR3 is 14 amino acids. The DNA read from the CDR3 is TGTGCCAGCAGCTCAGGACTAGTCTCCTACGAC. Encoded protein: CASSSGLVSYD. The whole CDR3 sequence reads CASSSGLVSYDYTF.

A note on this clone: The read gets to within 3 residues of the CDR3 end, and the germline J gene fills in the rest. This sequence joins TRBV11-2 and TRBJ1-1; D remains ambiguous. The germline gives CDR1 SGHAT, CDR2 FQNNGV. This CDR3 has 13 residues. The CDR3 is CASSRLPRTGAFF. The sequenced CDR3 bases are TGTGCCAGCAGCCGATTGCCTCGAACCGGA.

Details on this clone: The sequenced fragment ends 3 residues before the CDR3 boundary, so the rest is inferred from the germline J gene. The chain carries TRBV5-6 and TRBJ1-1, with D possibly TRBD1 on 5 matching bases. V gave up 4 bases and J gave up 5 bases, with 18 bases separating them. The CDR3 loop spans 15 amino acids. The germline gives CDR1 SGHDT, CDR2 YYEEEE. The chain's CDR3 is CASSLRWGGRTEAFF. CDR3 DNA (partial): TGTGCCAGCAGCCTTCGGTGGGGGGGGAGAACTGAA. The variable domain in full, completed from reference TRBV5-6 and TRBJ1-1, reads DAGVTQSPTHLIKTRGQQVTLRCSPKSGHDTVSWYQQALGQGPQFIFQYYEEEERQRGNFPDRFSGHQFPNYSSELNVNALLLGDSALYLCASSLRWGGRTEAFFGQGTRLTVV.

To note about this clone: The read comes to an end 3 residues before the CDR3 does, leaving the germline J gene to fill in the end. The chain joins TRBV7-8 to TRBJ1-5, with D tentatively TRBD1 (6 bases). This CDR3 is 16 amino acids long. From germline, CDR1 is SGHVS and CDR2 FQNEAQ. V was pared by 1 base and J by 0 bases, with 10 bases between. The CDR3 is CASSLERQDSNQPQHF. The sequenced part of the CDR3 DNA is TGTGCCAGCAGCTTAGAACGACAGGATAGCAATCAGCCC.

A remark on this clone: The CDR3 is cut off 3 residues early in the read; its end comes from the germline J gene. The V call is TRBV28, the J call TRBJ2-7; 11 bases align to TRBD1. CDR1 MDHEN and CDR2 SYDVKM come from the germline V gene. The CDR3 spans 14 residues. The V gene end was trimmed by 6 bases and the J gene end by 3 bases; junction bases not matched to a gene: 4. CDR3 DNA (partial): TGTGCCAGCAGCCAGGACAGGGGGCTCTACGAG. The encoded protein is CASSQDRGLYE. The full CDR3 reads CASSQDRGLYEQYF.

Comment on this clone: From the germline J gene comes the end of the CDR3, since the read stops 3 residues before it. This rearrangement joins TRBV20-1 to TRBJ1-4; 7 positions match TRBD1. There are 14 residues in the CDR3. Germline-derived CDR1 and CDR2 are DFQATT and SNEGSKA (reference sequence). Trimming took 7 bases from V and 2 from J; bases not matched to a gene: 7. The CDR3 bases that were read are TGCAGTGGATCACGGGGACAGACTAATGAAAAA. It specifies CSGSRGQTNEK. The CDR3 in full is CSGSRGQTNEKLFF.

Remarks on this clone: The missing CDR3 end, 3 residues past where the read stops, is filled in from the germline J gene. This chain uses TRBV19 with TRBJ2-2; 7 bases match TRBD2. CDR1 is LNHDA, CDR2 SQIVND, per germline (reference sequence). This CDR3 has 15 amino acids. The V and J ends lost 4 bases and 3 bases, in that order; junction bases with no gene match: 5. This CDR3 is CASSTASGYTGELFF. CDR3 bases read: TGTGCCAGTAGTACGGCTAGCGGCTACACCGGGGAG. The full variable domain, in which reference TRBV19 and TRBJ2-2 provide the parts outside the CDR3, is DGGITQSPKYLFRKEGQNVTLSCEQNLNHDAMYWYRQDPGQGLRLIYYSQIVNDFQKGDIAEGYSVSREKKESFPLTVTSAQKNPTAFYLCASSTASGYTGELFFGEGSRLTVL.

To note about this clone: The read ends 3 residues early relative to the CDR3; the germline J gene fills the gap. The chain is built from TRBV7-2 and TRBJ2-3; the match to TRBD2 covers 10 bases. The ends lost 0 bases at V and 6 bases at J; junction bases unmatched: 6. The germline CDR1 and CDR2 sequences are SGHTA and FQGNSA. The CDR3 consists of 16 residues. CDR3 DNA, as far as it was read: TGTGCCAGCAGCTTAGCGAGCGGGAGGGCCGAGGATACG. It specifies CASSLASGRAEDT. The full CDR3 is CASSLASGRAEDTQYF.

On this clone itself: The CDR3 goes on 3 residues after the read ends, and that part is filled in from the germline J gene. The genes are TRBV19 and TRBJ1-4, with unresolved D. The V and J ends lost 2 bases and 8 bases respectively, with 9 bases between them. The germline V gene has CDR1 LNHDA and CDR2 SQIVND (reference sequence). The CDR3 spans 13 residues. The CDR3 is CASSILPREKLFF. The part of the CDR3 DNA that was read is TGTGCCAGTAGTATACTTCCGAGGGAAAAA. Filled out from reference TRBV19 and TRBJ1-4, the complete variable domain reads DGGITQSPKYLFRKEGQNVTLSCEQNLNHDAMYWYRQDPGQGLRLIYYSQIVNDFQKGDIAEGYSVSREKKESFPLTVTSAQKNPTAFYLCASSILPREKLFFGSGTQLSVL.

As regards this clone: The CDR3 end lies 3 residues beyond the end of the read and is filled in from the germline J gene. The genes are TRBV7-8 and TRBJ2-1; 7 nucleotides line up with TRBD2. CDR1 is SGHVS, CDR2 FQNEAQ, per germline. V trimming: 3 bases; J trimming: 0 bases; junction bases outside the gene matches: 2. This CDR3 spans 15 amino acids. The CDR3 sequence: CASSFGGSSYNEQFF. Incomplete CDR3 DNA: TGTGCCAGCAGCTTCGGGGGGTCCTCCTACAATGAG.

As to this clone: The read ends 3 residues shy of where the CDR3 ends; the end is completed using the germline J gene. The chain couples TRBV5-1 to TRBJ2-1; D is ambiguous. The CDR3 is 15 residues long. The germline V gene encodes CDR1 SGHRS and CDR2 YFSETQ. Trimming took 0 bases from V and 0 from J, leaving 7 bases between them. The sequenced part of the CDR3 DNA is TGCGCCAGCAGCTTGGCACAGAGCTCCTACAATGAG. Protein product: CASSLAQSSYNE. In full, the CDR3 reads CASSLAQSSYNEQFF. The full variable domain, completed using reference TRBV5-1 and TRBJ2-1, is KAGVTQTPRYLIKTRGQQVTLSCSPISGHRSVSWYQQTPGQGLQFLFEYFSETQRNKGNFPGRFSGRQFSNSRSEMNVSTLELGDSALYLCASSLAQSSYNEQFFGPGTRLTVL.